Described below is a single T cell receptor (beta chain) sequence and its context. The V gene's germline CDR1 is LNHDA and CDR2 SQIVND (reference sequence). CDR3 length: 13 residues. Trimming at V came to 9 bases and at J to 6 bases, leaving 3 bases not matched to a gene. The data belong to a study of blood T cell repertoires in COVID-19. Original methodology: From reference gene primer amplification, estimates of nucleated cell counts were derived. TCRdb's copy holds only in-frame clones and misses some; the assay was immunoSEQ multiplex PCR. The V and J calls and the clone size are those of that table, but D and trimming were determined from the DNA. This table has around 79,000 clones, more than 85% appearing once.

The receptor's source is an older man with active or convalescent COVID-19. Material: peripheral blood. The J gene is TRBJ1-4, the V gene TRBV19, with 11 positions matching TRBD1. The CDR3 coding sequence is TGTGCCAGCGGACAGGGGGCCTATGAAAAACTGTTTTTT. Its protein product is CASGQGAYEKLFF.